Listed here are 30 T cell receptor beta chains from one sample, sequenced in a study of PD-1 blockade in classical Hodgkin lymphoma. Some clones are missing from TCRdb's copy, which holds only in-frame ones; the method was immunoSEQ multiplex PCR. The sample lists approximately 80,000 clones, about nine tenths occurring once. Relapses following autologous stem cell transplantation were seen in all patients, with brentuximab vedotin exposure varying. The sequencing used peripheral blood mononuclear cells (PBMCs), collected at baseline. All receptors come from a human donor with classical Hodgkin lymphoma.

Here the CDR3 reads CATSRGGLKQNYGYTF. DNA for the CDR3: TGTGCCACCAGCAGAGGGGGGTTGAAACAGAACTATGGCTACACCTTC. The rearrangement joins TRBV15 to TRBJ1-2, with D maybe TRBD1 (5 bases). The CDR3 consists of 16 residues. V was clipped by 1 base and J by 2 bases, with 14 bases between them. Germline assignment: CDR1 LNHNV and CDR2 YYDKDF (reference sequence).

The rearrangement uses TRBV9 and TRBJ2-3; 15 nucleotides align to TRBD2. The CDR3 has 19 residues. Trimming took 3 bases from V and 3 from J; bases not matched to a gene: 11. Germline V gene sequence: CDR1 SGDLS, CDR2 YYNGEE. CDR3 bases: TGTGCCAGCAGCGCCCGGACTAGCGGGAGGGCCGGGTTAACAGATACGCAGTATTTT. This gives the protein CASSARTSGRAGLTDTQYF. The full variable domain, with the rest looked up from reference TRBV9 and TRBJ2-3, is DSGVTQTPKHLITATGQRVTLRCSPRSGDLSVYWYQQSLDQGLQFLIQYYNGEERAKGNILERFSAQQFPDLHSELNLSSLELGDSALYFCASSARTSGRAGLTDTQYFGPGTRLTVL.

This chain joins TRBV6-5 and TRBJ2-7, with 8 positions matching TRBD1. The CDR3 contains 14 residues. With 5 bases clipped from V and 9 bases from J, the junction kept 12 bases outside the gene matches. Germline V gives CDR1 MNHEY, CDR2 SVGAGI. The CDR3 sequence: CASSPGGGRTLQYF. CDR3 sequence (DNA): TGTGCCAGCAGTCCAGGGGGCGGAAGAACTCTGCAGTACTTC.

In its sample, this clone was seen once. The chain joins TRBV7-8 to TRBJ2-1; 7 bases agree with TRBD1. J was trimmed by 0 bases and V by 6 bases; bases with no gene match: 11. Germline CDR1 reads SGHVS; CDR2 reads FQNEAQ. This CDR3 has 17 amino acids. Written as DNA, the CDR3 is TGTGCCAGCAGAACGTGGACAGGTTTTAGCTCCTACAATGAGCAGTTCTTC. Protein: CASRTWTGFSSYNEQFF.

The V gene is TRBV5-1, the J gene TRBJ1-3; no definite D call. Trimming left V 1 base short and J 1 base short, with 9 bases between. From germline, CDR1 is SGHRS and CDR2 YFSETQ. The CDR3 has 15 amino acids. The CDR3 here is CASSLSPFSGNTIYF. CDR3 nucleotide sequence: TGCGCCAGCAGCTTGTCGCCCTTTTCTGGAAACACCATATATTTT. The complete variable domain, with remaining parts taken from reference TRBV5-1 and TRBJ1-3, reads KAGVTQTPRYLIKTRGQQVTLSCSPISGHRSVSWYQQTPGQGLQFLFEYFSETQRNKGNFPGRFSGRQFSNSRSEMNVSTLELGDSALYLCASSLSPFSGNTIYFGEGSWLTVV.

V usage is TRBV5-1 and J usage is TRBJ2-3; 14 nucleotides agree with TRBD2. Germline CDR1 and CDR2: SGHRS and YFSETQ. The CDR3 sequence is 16 residues long. With 0 bases clipped from V and 10 bases from J, the junction kept 7 bases outside the gene matches. CDR3 coding DNA: TGCGCCAGCAGCTTGGCCGAGACTAGCGGGAGGGCTGCGCAGTATTTT. Encoded protein: CASSLAETSGRAAQYF.

This chain connects TRBV28 to TRBJ1-5; 8 nucleotides line up with TRBD1. Trimming removed 6 bases from V and 2 bases from J; junction bases left unmatched: 6. Germline V gene lookup returns CDR1 MDHEN and CDR2 SYDVKM. This CDR3 spans 15 amino acids. The CDR3 region is CASRPPGQGNQPQHF. In nucleotides, the CDR3 is TGTGCCAGCAGGCCACCGGGACAGGGCAATCAGCCCCAGCATTTT.

The chain carries TRBV12-5 and TRBJ2-7; no definite D call. The CDR3 runs 12 residues. Germline lookup yields CDR1 LGHNT and CDR2 FRNRAP. V was shortened by 3 bases and J by 5 bases, with 8 bases between the two germline ends. The CDR3 protein is CASGFLWDEQYF. CDR3 DNA: TGTGCTAGTGGTTTCCTTTGGGACGAGCAGTACTTC. The complete variable domain, with remaining parts taken from reference TRBV12-5 and TRBJ2-7, reads DARVTQTPRHKVTEMGQEVTMRCQPILGHNTVFWYRQTMMQGLELLAYFRNRAPLDDSGMPKDRFSAEMPDATLATLKIQPSEPRDSAVYFCASGFLWDEQYFGPGTRLTVT.

This clone was detected a few times. V gene TRBV6-1 combines with J gene TRBJ1-3; D perhaps matches TRBD1 (5 bases). Deletions cut 5 bases from V and 0 bases from J, with 11 bases between. The CDR3 totals 15 residues. Germline CDR1 is MNHNS and CDR2 is SASEGT. The CDR3 DNA is TGTGCCAGCAGTCGGACACTCGCCTCTGGAAACACCATATATTTT. Translating it yields CASSRTLASGNTIYF.

This clone occurred a few times. This chain links TRBV4-1 with TRBJ2-7, with D possibly called TRBD1 or TRBD2 (5 bases each). The CDR3 spans 17 residues. V lost 0 bases and J 3 bases, leaving 18 bases between the germline ends. Germline V gene data show CDR1 as MGHRA and CDR2 as YSYEKL. CDR3 sequence reads: CASSQDGYGAVFYEQYF. The CDR3 DNA is TGCGCCAGCAGCCAAGATGGGTACGGGGCCGTATTCTACGAGCAGTACTTC.

J is TRBJ2-7 and V is TRBV7-9; no firm D call. This CDR3 has 14 residues. V was clipped by 6 bases and J by 2 bases, with 14 bases between them. The germline CDR1 and CDR2 sequences are SEHNR and FQNEAQ (reference sequence). CDR3 sequence (DNA): TGTGCCAGCAGTACTACCGACAAGGCCTACGAGCAGTACTTC. Its translation: CASSTTDKAYEQYF.

The DNA for the CDR3 is TGTGCCAGCAGCTTAGACGCTAGCGGTACGGGCCATGAGCAGTTCTTC. It specifies CASSLDASGTGHEQFF. The V and J genes are TRBV11-3 and TRBJ2-1; 7 bases agree with TRBD2. This CDR3 contains 16 residues. Germline-derived CDR1 and CDR2 are SGHNT and YENEEA. The V and J ends lost 0 bases and 8 bases, in that order; junction bases with no gene match: 10. Together with reference TRBV11-3 and TRBJ2-1, the CDR3 gives the full variable domain: EAGVVQSPRYKIIEKKQPVAFWCNPISGHNTLYWYLQNLGQGPELLIRYENEEAVDDSQLPKDRFSAERLKGVDSTLKIQPAELGDSAVYLCASSLDASGTGHEQFFGPGTRLTVL.

This chain links TRBV2 with TRBJ2-2; D is unresolved. Germline CDR1 SNHLY, CDR2 FYNNEI. CDR3 length: 12 residues. Trimming took off 8 bases at V and 4 bases at J, with 8 bases between the two ends. CDR3 coding DNA: TGTGCCAGCTCGGGCTTCACCGGGGAGCTGTTTTTT. Protein sequence: CASSGFTGELFF.

The rearrangement uses TRBV7-2 and TRBJ2-7; D unresolved. CDR1 and CDR2 (germline): SGHTA, FQGNSA. Trimming left V 1 base short and J 0 bases short, with 10 bases between. This CDR3 is built from 15 residues. CDR3 in amino acids: CASSLEQLPSYEQYF. The CDR3 nucleotides are TGTGCCAGCAGCTTAGAACAACTACCCTCCTACGAGCAGTACTTC.

J is TRBJ1-1 and V is TRBV6-6; the D gene is possibly TRBD1 (5 bases). The CDR3 runs to 15 residues. Per germline, CDR1 MNHNY and CDR2 SVGAGI (reference sequence). Trimming shortened V by 6 bases and J by 4 bases, and 18 bases separated the two germline ends. The CDR3 sequence is CASRPSGRFITEAFF. The CDR3 nucleotides read TGTGCCAGCAGGCCATCGGGACGTTTTATCACTGAAGCTTTCTTT.

This chain joins TRBV7-9 and TRBJ2-3, with D hard to call. This CDR3 spans 15 amino acids. The V gene lost 1 base and the J gene lost 2 bases, with 10 bases spanning the gap. Germline loops: CDR1 SEHNR, CDR2 FQNEAQ (reference sequence). CDR3 nucleotide sequence: TGTGCCAGCAGCTTAGTCGGCGGCCCCACAGATACGCAGTATTTT. Translating it yields CASSLVGGPTDTQYF.

The gene calls are TRBV6-1 and TRBJ1-1; D gene uncertain. V lost 8 bases to trimming and J lost 3 bases, with 13 bases between them. Germline lookup yields CDR1 MNHNS and CDR2 SASEGT. CDR3 length equals 13 residues. The CDR3 DNA reads TGTGCCAGCTCCCCCGTCCAGGACACTGAAGCTTTCTTT. Protein sequence: CASSPVQDTEAFF.

The J gene is TRBJ1-1, the V gene TRBV7-2; tentative D call: TRBD1 (6 bases). Trimming removed 1 base from V and 2 bases from J, with 14 bases in between. Germline V gene sequence: CDR1 SGHTA, CDR2 FQGNSA. The CDR3 runs to 16 residues. The chain's CDR3 is CASSLEAGGFNTEAFF. The CDR3 bases are TGTGCCAGCAGCTTAGAGGCTGGGGGCTTTAACACTGAAGCTTTCTTT.

This chain uses TRBV28 with TRBJ2-3; the D call may be TRBD1 or TRBD2 (5 bases each). Germline CDR1 and CDR2: MDHEN and SYDVKM. V gave up 5 bases and J gave up 6 bases, with 21 bases separating them. This CDR3 has 16 residues. The CDR3 bases are TGTGCCAGCAGTCCGTTCGTGGGGGTTACGGGGGATACGCAGTATTTT. Its protein is CASSPFVGVTGDTQYF.

The chain joins TRBV6-5 to TRBJ2-1, with 8 bases lining up with TRBD2. Trimming took 5 bases from V and 9 from J; bases not matched to a gene: 3. Germline lookup yields CDR1 MNHEY and CDR2 SVGAGI. The CDR3 is 12 amino acids. CDR3 protein: CASSIGLAEQFF. In DNA form, the CDR3 reads TGTGCCAGCAGTATCGGACTAGCTGAGCAGTTCTTC.

The V gene is TRBV2, the J gene TRBJ1-1; D may be TRBD1 (6 bases). The V gene's germline CDR1 is SNHLY and CDR2 FYNNEI. The CDR3 consists of 13 residues. V shed 3 bases and J shed 4 bases, with 9 bases lying between them. The CDR3 reads CASSDARGTEAFF. CDR3 DNA sequence: TGTGCCAGCAGTGATGCCAGGGGCACTGAAGCTTTCTTT.

V and J are TRBV19 and TRBJ1-2; 10 nucleotides agree with TRBD1. Germline CDR1 and CDR2: LNHDA and SQIVND (reference sequence). V lost 4 bases to trimming and J lost 4 bases; unmatched junction nucleotides: 9. This CDR3 has 16 residues. CDR3 amino acids: CASSKATGTGVYGYTF. Written as DNA, the CDR3 is TGTGCCAGTAGTAAAGCTACCGGGACAGGGGTCTATGGCTACACCTTC. Looking up the rest from reference TRBV19 and TRBJ1-2 gives the full variable domain: DGGITQSPKYLFRKEGQNVTLSCEQNLNHDAMYWYRQDPGQGLRLIYYSQIVNDFQKGDIAEGYSVSREKKESFPLTVTSAQKNPTAFYLCASSKATGTGVYGYTFGSGTRLTVV.

The rearrangement links TRBV6-6 to TRBJ1-4; D unclear. The CDR3 is made up of 12 amino acids. Trimming stripped 9 bases from V and 3 bases from J, with 8 bases between. Germline V gives CDR1 MNHNY, CDR2 SVGAGI (reference sequence). The CDR3 protein is CASHGPNEKLFF. The CDR3 DNA reads as TGTGCCAGTCACGGTCCTAATGAAAAACTGTTTTTT.

The chain combines TRBV28 with TRBJ2-1; the D gene is possibly TRBD2 (7 bases). Germline CDR1 is MDHEN and CDR2 is SYDVKM. The CDR3 has 13 residues. V was trimmed by 7 bases and J by 10 bases, leaving 17 bases between them. The CDR3 sequence: CASNDPRGGEQFF. CDR3 in DNA: TGTGCCAGCAACGACCCTAGGGGGGGCGAGCAGTTCTTC.

This clone was observed once. The chain employs TRBV6-6 and TRBJ2-1; 8 bases align to TRBD2. V dropped 5 bases and J dropped 5; count of bases not matched to a gene: 2. CDR1 is MNHNY and CDR2 is SVGAGI in the germline V gene (reference sequence). CDR3 length equals 13 residues. The CDR3 region has the DNA TGTGCCAGCAGTGGGACTAGTAACAATGAGCAGTTCTTC. Translated: CASSGTSNNEQFF.

The CDR3: CASSSLAGGSYEQYF. The CDR3 bases are TGTGCCAGCAGCTCCCTGGCGGGGGGCTCCTACGAGCAGTACTTC. V gene TRBV7-9 combines with J gene TRBJ2-7, with 8 bases identical to TRBD2. The CDR3 is made up of 15 amino acids. In germline, CDR1 is SEHNR, CDR2 FQNEAQ (reference sequence). The V gene end was trimmed by 4 bases and the J gene end by 0 bases; junction bases not matched to a gene: 5. The full variable domain, completed using reference TRBV7-9 and TRBJ2-7, is DTGVSQNPRHKITKRGQNVTFRCDPISEHNRLYWYRQTLGQGPEFLTYFQNEAQLEKSRLLSDRFSAERPKGSFSTLEIQRTEQGDSAMYLCASSSLAGGSYEQYFGPGTRLTVT.

V is TRBV6-5 and J is TRBJ2-5; 7 nucleotides align to TRBD2. This CDR3 has 16 residues. Germline lookup yields CDR1 MNHEY and CDR2 SVGAGI. J was trimmed by 4 bases and V by 2 bases; bases with no gene match: 10. DNA for the CDR3: TGTGCCAGCAGTTACCTAGCGGATAGGGGAGGAGAGACCCAGTACTTC. Protein: CASSYLADRGGETQYF.

This rearrangement joins TRBV25-1 to TRBJ1-5; weak D call: TRBD1 (5 bases). V lost 1 base, J lost 3 bases, and 13 bases lay in between. There are 16 residues in the CDR3. CDR1 is MGHDK, CDR2 SYGVNS, per germline. The CDR3 coding sequence is TGTGCCAGCAGTGAATCTGGTGGCAGGGACAATCAGCCCCAGCATTTT. Translating gives CASSESGGRDNQPQHF.

The chain uses TRBV4-2 and TRBJ2-7, with 9 bases that match TRBD1. Germline loops: CDR1 LGHNA, CDR2 YNFKEQ. This CDR3 spans 17 amino acids. The V segment lost 4 bases and the J segment 2 bases; nucleotides outside the gene matches: 12. The CDR3 here is CASSRGETGGVTYEQYF. In DNA, the CDR3 is TGTGCCAGCAGCCGAGGGGAGACAGGGGGGGTGACCTACGAGCAGTACTTC.

The chain combines TRBV13 with TRBJ1-1; D not resolved. V dropped 8 bases and J dropped 0 bases, with 13 bases sitting between them. Germline values: CDR1 PRHDT, CDR2 FYEKMQ (reference sequence). The CDR3 covers 14 residues. The CDR3 reads CASYLWEVNTEAFF. The CDR3 DNA reads as TGTGCCAGCTACTTATGGGAGGTGAACACTGAAGCTTTCTTT.